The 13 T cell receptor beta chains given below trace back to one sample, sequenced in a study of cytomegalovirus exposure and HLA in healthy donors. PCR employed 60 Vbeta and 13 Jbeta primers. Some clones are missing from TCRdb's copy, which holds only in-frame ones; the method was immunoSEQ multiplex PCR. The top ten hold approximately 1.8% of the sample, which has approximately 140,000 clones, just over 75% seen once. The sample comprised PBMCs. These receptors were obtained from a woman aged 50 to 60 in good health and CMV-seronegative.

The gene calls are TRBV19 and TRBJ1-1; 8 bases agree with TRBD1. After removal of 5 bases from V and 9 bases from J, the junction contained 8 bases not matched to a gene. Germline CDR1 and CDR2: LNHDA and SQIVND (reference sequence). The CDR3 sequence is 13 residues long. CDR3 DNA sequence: TGTGCCAGTAGTCCTTTCCGGGACAGGAAAGCTTTCTTT. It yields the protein CASSPFRDRKAFF.

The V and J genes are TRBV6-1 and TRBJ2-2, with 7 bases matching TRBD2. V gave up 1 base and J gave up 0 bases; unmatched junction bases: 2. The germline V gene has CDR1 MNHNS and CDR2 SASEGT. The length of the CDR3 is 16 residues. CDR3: CASSEGTSTNTGELFF. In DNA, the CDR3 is TGTGCCAGCAGTGAAGGGACTAGTACGAACACCGGGGAGCTGTTTTTT.

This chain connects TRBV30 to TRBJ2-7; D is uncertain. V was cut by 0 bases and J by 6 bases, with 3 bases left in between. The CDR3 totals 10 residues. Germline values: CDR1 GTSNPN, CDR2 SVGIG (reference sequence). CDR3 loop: CAWSVGEQYF. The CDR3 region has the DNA TGTGCCTGGAGTGTCGGCGAGCAGTACTTC.

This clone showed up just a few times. In DNA, the CDR3 is TGCGCCAGCGGACAGGGGGAAGGACTAGGGTACAATGAGCAGTTCTTC. This translates into CASGQGEGLGYNEQFF. The chain is built from TRBV5-1 and TRBJ2-1; 10 positions agree with TRBD1. This CDR3 region has 16 residues. The ends lost 7 bases at V and 4 bases at J; junction bases unmatched: 11. The germline V gene has CDR1 SGHRS and CDR2 YFSETQ.

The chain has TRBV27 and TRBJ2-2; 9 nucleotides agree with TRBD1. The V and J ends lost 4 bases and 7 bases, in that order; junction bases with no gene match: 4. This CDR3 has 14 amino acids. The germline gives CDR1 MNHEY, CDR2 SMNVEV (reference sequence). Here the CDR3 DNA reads TGTGCCAGCAGTTCCGGGACAGGGCTCGGGGAGCTGTTTTTT. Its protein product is CASSSGTGLGELFF.

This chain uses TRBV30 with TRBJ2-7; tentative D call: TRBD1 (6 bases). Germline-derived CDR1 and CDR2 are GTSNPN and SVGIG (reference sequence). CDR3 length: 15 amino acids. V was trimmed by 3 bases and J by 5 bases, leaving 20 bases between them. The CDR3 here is CAWSVGQPLSDEQYF. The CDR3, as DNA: TGTGCCTGGAGCGTGGGACAACCCCTGAGTGACGAGCAGTACTTC.

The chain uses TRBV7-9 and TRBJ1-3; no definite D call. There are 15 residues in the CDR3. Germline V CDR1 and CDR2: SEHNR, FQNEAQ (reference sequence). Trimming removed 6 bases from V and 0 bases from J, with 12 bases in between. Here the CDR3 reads CASRSQAFSGNTIYF. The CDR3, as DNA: TGTGCCAGCAGATCTCAGGCCTTCTCTGGAAACACCATATATTTT.

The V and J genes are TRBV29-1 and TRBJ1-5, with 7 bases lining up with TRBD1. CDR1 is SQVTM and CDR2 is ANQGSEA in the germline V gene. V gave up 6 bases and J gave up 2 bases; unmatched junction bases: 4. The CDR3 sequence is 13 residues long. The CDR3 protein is CSVGTGGNQPQHF. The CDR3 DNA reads TGCAGCGTCGGTACAGGGGGCAATCAGCCCCAGCATTTT.

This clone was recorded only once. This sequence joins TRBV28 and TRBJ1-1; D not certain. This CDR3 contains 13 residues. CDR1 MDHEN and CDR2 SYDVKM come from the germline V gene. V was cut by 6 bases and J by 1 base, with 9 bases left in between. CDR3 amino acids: CASRRRENTEAFF. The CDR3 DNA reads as TGTGCCAGCAGACGACGGGAGAACACTGAAGCTTTCTTT.

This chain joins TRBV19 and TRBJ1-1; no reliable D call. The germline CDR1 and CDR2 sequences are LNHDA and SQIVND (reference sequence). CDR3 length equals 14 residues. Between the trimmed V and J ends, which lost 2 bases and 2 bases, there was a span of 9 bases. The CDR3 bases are TGTGCCAGTAGTATAACGCCACTCAACACTGAAGCTTTCTTT. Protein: CASSITPLNTEAFF.

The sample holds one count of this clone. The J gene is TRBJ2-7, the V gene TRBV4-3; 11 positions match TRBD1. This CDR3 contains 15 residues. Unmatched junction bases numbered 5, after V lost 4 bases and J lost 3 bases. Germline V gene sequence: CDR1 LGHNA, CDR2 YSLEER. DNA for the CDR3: TGCGCCAGCAGCCTCTACGGGACAGGGGGCTACGAGCAGTACTTC. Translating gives CASSLYGTGGYEQYF.

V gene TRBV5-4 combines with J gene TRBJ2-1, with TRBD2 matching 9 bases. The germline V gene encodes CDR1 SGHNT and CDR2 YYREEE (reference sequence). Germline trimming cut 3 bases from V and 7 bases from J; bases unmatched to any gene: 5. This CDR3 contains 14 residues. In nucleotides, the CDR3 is TGTGCCAGCAGCTCGGGACTAGCAAGAAATGAGCAGTTCTTC. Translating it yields CASSSGLARNEQFF.

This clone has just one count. The CDR3, as DNA: TGCGCCAGCAGCCCCGGACAGGGGGGGATATATGGCTACACCTTC. Protein: CASSPGQGGIYGYTF. V is TRBV4-1 and J is TRBJ1-2, with 10 bases lining up with TRBD1. V was pared by 4 bases and J by 5 bases, with 7 bases of the junction left unmatched. The CDR3 is 15 amino acids. CDR1 and CDR2 from the germline V gene are MGHRA and YSYEKL.